This T cell receptor beta chain was documented in a study of CD8 T cells in ankylosing spondylitis. Study results and limitations: Apparently characteristic of ankylosing spondylitis blood was a TCR beta motif (fewer than 10 highly homologous variants). Clones linked to disease, bearing a CD8+ phenotype, were relatively rare in peripheral blood. Several of the motif variants were reported before in synovial fluid and blood from reactive arthritis. As reported, disease-linked clones showed significant enrichment in matched ankylosing spondylitis synovial fluid.

V was pared by 8 bases and J by 2 bases, with 14 bases between. The germline gives CDR1 SGHVS, CDR2 FQNEAQ. The CDR3 is 14 amino acids. A quantitative 5'-RACE method, one with molecular barcodes, was used to make TCR beta libraries. TCRdb reprocessed the 5' RACE reads via MiXCR and lists one record per CDR3 protein. The sample has 450,000 to 550,000 distinct CDR3 sequences, less than 6% seen once. In its sample, this clonotype was seen many times. Antigen unknown. The rearrangement joins TRBV7-8 to TRBJ2-3; the D is unclear. Sequencing input: blood, either unsorted or a sorted T cell fraction (not recorded which). The TCR sequence derives from a male donor with ankylosing spondylitis. The CDR3 loop reads CASSYGLFTDTQYF. For the CDR3, the DNA is TGTGCCAGCTCCTATGGGCTCTTCACAGATACGCAGTATTTT.